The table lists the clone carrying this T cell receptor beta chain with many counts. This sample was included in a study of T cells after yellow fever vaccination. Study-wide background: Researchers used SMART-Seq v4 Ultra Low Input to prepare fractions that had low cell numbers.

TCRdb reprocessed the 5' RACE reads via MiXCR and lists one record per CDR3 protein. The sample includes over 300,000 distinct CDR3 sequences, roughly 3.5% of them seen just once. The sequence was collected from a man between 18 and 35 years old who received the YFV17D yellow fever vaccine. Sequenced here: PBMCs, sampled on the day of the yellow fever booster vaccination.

The DNA for the CDR3 is TGTGCCAGCAGTGCAACACTTGAGGGAGGTCCATTTTGGGAGACCCAGTACTTC. This sequence encodes CASSATLEGGPFWETQYF. The chain joins TRBV12-3 or TRBV12-4 to TRBJ2-5; a weak D match, TRBD2 (6 bases). V was cut by 5 bases and J by 5 bases, with 27 bases left in between. The CDR3 consists of 18 residues.